This T cell receptor beta chain was observed in a study of somatic mutations in cytotoxic T cells in rheumatoid arthritis. Overall study context: Patient blood (approximately 30 ml EDTA) was collected right after diagnosis, preceding any treatment. Selected populations of V beta antibody-stained T cells underwent flow sorting at nearly 100% purity; these encompassed V beta1+ cells subjected to TCRB sequencing.

Source study methods: Only a few patient CD8+ clones above 1% matched published virus-specific TCRB sequences. Data came from immunoSEQ multiplex PCR; TCRdb stores just in-frame clones and leaves some out. For V, J and clone size, that table is used; D and trimming come from the DNA. There are 6,000 to 8,500 clones in the sample; around 89% occur only once, and around 28% lies in the top ten. Trimming removed 8 bases at V and 6 bases at J, with 16 bases between. The CDR3 has 13 amino acids. The germline V gene has CDR1 SNHLY and CDR2 FYNNEI. Overall study findings and caveats: Antigen targets of the expanded CD8+ clones remained unidentified.

A remark on this clone: What it recognizes is unknown.

The specimen sequenced was CD8+ T cells sorted from blood. The clonotype was recovered from an older woman with rheumatoid arthritis. The V call is TRBV2, the J call TRBJ1-2; D unclear. The CDR3 here is CASPAGLPNGYTF. The CDR3, as DNA: TGTGCCAGCCCGGCGGGTTTACCCAATGGCTACACCTTC.